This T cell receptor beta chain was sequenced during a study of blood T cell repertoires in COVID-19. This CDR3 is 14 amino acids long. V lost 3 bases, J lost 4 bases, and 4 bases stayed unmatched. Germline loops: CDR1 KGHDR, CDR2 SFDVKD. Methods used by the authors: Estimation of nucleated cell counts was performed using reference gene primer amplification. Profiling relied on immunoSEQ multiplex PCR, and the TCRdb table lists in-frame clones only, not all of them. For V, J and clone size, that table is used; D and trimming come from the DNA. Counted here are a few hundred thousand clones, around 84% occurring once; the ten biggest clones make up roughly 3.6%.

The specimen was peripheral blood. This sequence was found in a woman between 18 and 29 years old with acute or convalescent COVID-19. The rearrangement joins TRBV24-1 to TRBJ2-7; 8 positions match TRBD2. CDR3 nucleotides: TGTGCCACCAGTGATAACCGGGGGGGATACGAGCAGTACTTC. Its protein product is CATSDNRGGYEQYF.